This TCR beta chain was documented in a study of blood T cell repertoires in COVID-19. The V gene's germline CDR1 is SQVTM and CDR2 ANQGSEA. This CDR3 spans 14 amino acids. Trimming removed 0 bases at V and 1 base at J, with 9 bases between. The method was immunoSEQ multiplex PCR; TCRdb's version includes in-frame clones alone and lacks a portion of them. The table has 300,000 or so clones, about 90% seen once. This TCR derives from a woman in her twenties or thirties who had recovered from COVID-19. The sample was PBMCs or T cells enriched from blood (not recorded which). V is TRBV29-1 and J is TRBJ2-5; D is undetermined. This chain's CDR3 is CSVEDTPFQETQYF. The CDR3 region has the DNA TGCAGCGTTGAAGACACTCCCTTCCAAGAGACCCAGTACTTC.